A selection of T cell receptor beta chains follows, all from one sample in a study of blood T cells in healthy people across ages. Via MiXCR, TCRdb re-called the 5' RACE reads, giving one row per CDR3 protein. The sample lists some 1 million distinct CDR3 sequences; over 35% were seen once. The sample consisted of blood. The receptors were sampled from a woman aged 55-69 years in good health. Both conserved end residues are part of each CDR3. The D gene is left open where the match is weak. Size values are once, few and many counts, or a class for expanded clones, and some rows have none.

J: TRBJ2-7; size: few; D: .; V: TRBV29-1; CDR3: CSVEDTYNEQYF; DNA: TGCAGCGTTGAAGACACCTACAATGAGCAGTACTTC
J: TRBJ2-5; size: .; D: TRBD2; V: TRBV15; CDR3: CATSMGRGLDFAGQETQYF; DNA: TGTGCCACCAGCATGGGCAGGGGACTAGATTTTGCGGGCCAAGAGACCCAGTACTTC
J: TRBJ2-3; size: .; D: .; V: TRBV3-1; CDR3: CASSQISVGTDTQYF; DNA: TGTGCCAGCAGCCAAATCTCGGTGGGAACAGATACGCAGTATTTT
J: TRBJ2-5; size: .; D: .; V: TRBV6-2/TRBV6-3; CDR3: CASSYGSEGQTQYF; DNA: TGTGCCAGCAGTTACGGATCAGAGGGGCAGACCCAGTACTTC
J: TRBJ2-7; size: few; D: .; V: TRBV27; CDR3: CASSVTLTGEQYF; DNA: TGTGCCAGCAGTGTAACGCTGACCGGCGAGCAGTACTTC
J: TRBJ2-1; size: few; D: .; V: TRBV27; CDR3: CASEGVYNEQFF; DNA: TGTGCCAGCGAGGGAGTCTACAATGAGCAGTTCTTC
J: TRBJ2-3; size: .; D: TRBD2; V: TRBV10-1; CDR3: CASRLIAGVGDTQYF; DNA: TGCGCCAGCAGGCTTATAGCGGGAGTGGGAGATACGCAGTATTTT
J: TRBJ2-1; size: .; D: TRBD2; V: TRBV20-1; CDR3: CSATGGPRYNEQFF; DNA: TGCAGTGCCACGGGAGGGCCACGGTACAATGAGCAGTTCTTC
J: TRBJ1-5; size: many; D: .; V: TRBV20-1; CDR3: CSAISGAGQPQHF; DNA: TGCAGTGCGATTTCAGGGGCGGGTCAGCCCCAGCATTTT
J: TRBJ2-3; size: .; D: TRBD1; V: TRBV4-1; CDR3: CASSQVGTGRADTQYF; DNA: TGCGCCAGCAGCCAAGTGGGGACAGGGAGAGCAGATACGCAGTATTTT
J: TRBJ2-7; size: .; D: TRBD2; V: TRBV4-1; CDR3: CASSQLTSGGASYEQYF; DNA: TGCGCCAGCAGCCAACTTACTAGCGGGGGGGCCTCCTACGAGCAGTACTTC
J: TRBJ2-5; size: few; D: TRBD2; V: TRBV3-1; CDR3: CASSQPGTSGTQYF; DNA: TGTGCCAGCAGCCAACCCGGGACTAGCGGGACCCAGTACTTC
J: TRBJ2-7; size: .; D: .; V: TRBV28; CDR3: CASSPPRGTLSYEQYF; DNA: TGTGCCAGCAGTCCCCCGAGAGGAACCCTCTCCTACGAGCAGTACTTC
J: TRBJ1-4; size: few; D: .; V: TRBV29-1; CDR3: CSVEESAPNEKLFF; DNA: TGCAGCGTTGAAGAGTCGGCGCCTAATGAAAAACTGTTTTTT
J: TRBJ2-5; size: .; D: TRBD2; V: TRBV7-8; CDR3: CASSFSSGRMNEQYF; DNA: TGTGCCAGCAGCTTTTCTAGCGGGAGGATGAATGAGCAGTACTTC
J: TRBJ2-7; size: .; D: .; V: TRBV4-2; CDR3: CASSQEAKGSYEQYF; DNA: TGTGCCAGCAGCCAAGAGGCTAAAGGCTCCTACGAGCAGTACTTC
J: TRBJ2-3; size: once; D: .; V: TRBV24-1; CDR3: CAASERDAWMADTQYF; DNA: TGTGCCGCCTCGGAAAGGGACGCCTGGATGGCAGATACGCAGTATTTT
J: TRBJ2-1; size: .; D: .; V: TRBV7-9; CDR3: CASSPRSTGNEQFF; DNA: TGTGCCAGCAGCCCTAGGTCGACAGGCAATGAGCAGTTCTTC
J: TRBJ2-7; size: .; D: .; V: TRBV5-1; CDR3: CASGSGSLYEQYF; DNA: TGCGCCAGCGGATCAGGGAGCCTCTACGAGCAGTACTTC
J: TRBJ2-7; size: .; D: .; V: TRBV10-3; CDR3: CAIREGGSYEQYF; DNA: TGTGCCATCAGGGAGGGGGGTTCCTACGAGCAGTACTTC
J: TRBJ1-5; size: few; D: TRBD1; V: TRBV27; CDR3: CASSSTGYQPQHF; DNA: TGTGCCAGCAGTTCGACAGGGTATCAGCCCCAGCATTTT
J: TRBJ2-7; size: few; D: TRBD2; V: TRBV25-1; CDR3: CASLTSGNYEQYF; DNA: TGTGCCAGTCTGACTAGCGGAAACTACGAGCAGTACTTC
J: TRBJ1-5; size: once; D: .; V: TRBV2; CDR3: CASENRDGSNQPQHF; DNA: TGTGCCAGTGAGAACAGGGATGGAAGCAATCAGCCCCAGCATTTT
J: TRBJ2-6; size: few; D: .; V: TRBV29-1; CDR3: CSVGSVERSGANVLTF; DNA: TGCAGCGTGGGAAGTGTGGAGCGCTCTGGGGCCAACGTCCTGACTTTC
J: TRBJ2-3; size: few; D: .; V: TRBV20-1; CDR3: CSAEKSGLTDTQYF; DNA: TGCAGTGCGGAGAAAAGCGGACTCACAGATACGCAGTATTTT
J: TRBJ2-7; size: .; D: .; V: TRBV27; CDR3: CASSWLGTSYEQYF; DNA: TGTGCCAGCAGTTGGTTAGGCACTTCCTACGAGCAGTACTTC
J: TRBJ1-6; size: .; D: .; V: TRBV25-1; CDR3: CASRKDPAVGALHF; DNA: TGTGCCAGCAGAAAAGACCCTGCGGTGGGGGCCCTCCACTTT
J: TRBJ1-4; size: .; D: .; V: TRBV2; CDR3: CASSEERRRTNEKLFF; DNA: TGTGCCAGCAGTGAAGAAAGGAGGAGAACTAATGAAAAACTGTTTTTT
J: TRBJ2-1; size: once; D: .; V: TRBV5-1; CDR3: CASSLGRKVSYNEQFF; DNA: TGCGCCAGCAGCTTGGGGCGGAAAGTCTCCTACAATGAGCAGTTCTTC
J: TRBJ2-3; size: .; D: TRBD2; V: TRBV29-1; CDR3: CSQNAGADTQYF; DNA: TGCAGCCAAAATGCGGGGGCAGATACGCAGTATTTT
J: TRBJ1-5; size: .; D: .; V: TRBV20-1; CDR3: CSALDRQGNQPQHF; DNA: TGCAGTGCCCTTGACAGGCAGGGGAATCAGCCCCAGCATTTT
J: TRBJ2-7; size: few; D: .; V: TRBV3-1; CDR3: CASSPVGASYEQYF; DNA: TGTGCCAGCAGCCCCGTCGGGGCCTCCTACGAGCAGTACTTC
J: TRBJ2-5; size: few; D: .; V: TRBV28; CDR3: CASSLRYLETQYF; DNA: TGTGCCAGCAGTTTAAGGTATTTGGAGACCCAGTACTTC
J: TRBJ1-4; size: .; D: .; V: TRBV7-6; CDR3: CASSLGLGRAEKLFF; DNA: TGTGCCAGCAGCTTAGGGTTGGGCAGGGCTGAAAAACTGTTTTTT
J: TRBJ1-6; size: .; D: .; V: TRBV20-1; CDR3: CSARVQGGSSLHF; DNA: TGCAGTGCTAGAGTACAGGGCGGTTCGTCCCTCCACTTT
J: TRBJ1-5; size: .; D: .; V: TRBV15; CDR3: CATGRDAGTDLSNQPQHF; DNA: TGTGCCACCGGCAGAGATGCCGGGACGGACCTTAGCAATCAGCCCCAGCATTTT
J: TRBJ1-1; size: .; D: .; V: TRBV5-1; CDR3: CASSGGRQNTEAFF; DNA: TGCGCCAGCAGCGGAGGACGGCAGAACACTGAAGCTTTCTTT
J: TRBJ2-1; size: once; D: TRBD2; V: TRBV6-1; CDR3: CASSERPTSGSYNEQFF; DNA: TGTGCCAGCAGTGAACGGCCCACTAGCGGGTCCTACAATGAGCAGTTCTTC
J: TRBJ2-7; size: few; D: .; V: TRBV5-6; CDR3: CASSLDRVLYEQYF; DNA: TGTGCCAGCAGCTTGGACAGGGTGTTATACGAGCAGTACTTC
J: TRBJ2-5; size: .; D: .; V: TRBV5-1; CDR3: CASSFIPGQETQYF; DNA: TGCGCCAGCAGCTTTATCCCAGGACAAGAGACCCAGTACTTC
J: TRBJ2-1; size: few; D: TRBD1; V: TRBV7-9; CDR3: CASSLGTGAHNEQFF; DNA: TGTGCCAGCAGCCTCGGGACAGGGGCTCACAATGAGCAGTTCTTC
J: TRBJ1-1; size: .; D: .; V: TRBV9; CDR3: CASSVGVQGENTEAFF; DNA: TGTGCCAGCAGCGTGGGGGTACAGGGTGAGAACACTGAAGCTTTCTTT
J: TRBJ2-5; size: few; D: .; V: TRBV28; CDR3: CASSFGGRQTQYF; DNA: TGTGCCAGCAGTTTTGGGGGGCGGCAGACCCAGTACTTC
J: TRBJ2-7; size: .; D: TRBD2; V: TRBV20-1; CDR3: CSAREGGGAGVIDEQYF; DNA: TGCAGTGCTAGAGAAGGAGGTGGGGCGGGAGTAATCGACGAGCAGTACTTC